These 29 T cell receptor beta chains were all obtained from the same sample, sequenced in a study of T cells in Graves' hyperthyroidism and ophthalmopathy. What was amplified from RNA transcripts were TCR beta CDR3 regions. Primed by the HTBI set, a first-round RT-PCR was run on the TCR CDR3. TCRdb ran MiXCR on the multiplex PCR reads and lists one entry per CDR3 protein. The repertoire holds 650,000 to 800,000 distinct CDR3 sequences, with about 45% as singletons. Source material: peripheral blood or thyroid tissue (not recorded which). The origin of the receptors is an adult man with Graves' disease, either hyperthyroidism or ophthalmopathy (not recorded which).

CDR3 nucleotides: TGCAGTGCTAGAGCCCGGGGACAGGCAAGCAATCAGCCCCAGCATTTT. Translating gives CSARARGQASNQPQHF. The rearrangement links TRBV20-1 to TRBJ1-5, with 8 bases fitting TRBD1. CDR1 is DFQATT, CDR2 SNEGSKA, per germline (reference sequence). The CDR3 has 16 residues. J gave up 1 base and V 1 base, and 6 bases lay outside the gene matches.

This clonotype was counted at least ten times. One end of the junction fails to match germline, which may point to a read error. The chain is built from TRBV7-8 and TRBJ2-5; 10 positions agree with TRBD2. The CDR3 loop spans 15 amino acids. Germline loops: CDR1 SGHVS, CDR2 FQNEAQ. This chain's CDR3 is CASSVAGGRQETQYF. The CDR3 DNA is TGTGCCAGCAGCGTAGCGGGGGGCCGCCAAGAGACCCAGTACTTC.

J is TRBJ1-5 and V is TRBV6-5; TRBD1 matches 9 bases. The germline V gene has CDR1 MNHEY and CDR2 SVGAGI. This CDR3 spans 17 amino acids. The junction had 10 bases not matched to a gene; V was cut back by 0 bases and J by 7 bases. For the CDR3, the DNA is TGTGCCAGCAGTTACTCGAGCCGGGACAGGGCCTCACAGCCCCAGCATTTT. It is translated as CASSYSSRDRASQPQHF.

This clonotype was recorded a few times. The V gene is TRBV9, the J gene TRBJ1-2, with 11 bases matching TRBD1. CDR3 length: 14 residues. The germline V gene encodes CDR1 SGDLS and CDR2 YYNGEE. J lost 5 bases, V lost 4 bases, and 4 bases had no gene match. This CDR3 reads CASSSGQGAYGYTF. The CDR3 DNA reads TGTGCCAGCAGCTCCGGACAGGGGGCTTATGGCTACACCTTC.

This clonotype was observed a few times. The J gene is TRBJ1-6, the V gene TRBV7-9; TRBD1 aligns across 8 bases. CDR1 and CDR2 from the germline V gene are SEHNR and FQNEAQ (reference sequence). The CDR3 has 20 amino acids. V shed 1 base, J shed 0 bases, and the junction held 11 bases outside the gene matches. The chain's CDR3 is CASSLGEWSGQDSYNSPLHF. CDR3 coding DNA: TGTGCCAGCAGCTTAGGCGAGTGGTCGGGACAGGACTCCTATAATTCACCCCTCCACTTT.

This clonotype was seen ten or more times. This chain links TRBV7-9 with TRBJ1-5; perhaps TRBD1 as D (6 bases). The CDR3 extends over 17 amino acids. Trimming took off 0 bases at V and 2 bases at J, with 14 bases between the two ends. Per germline, CDR1 SEHNR and CDR2 FQNEAQ (reference sequence). The CDR3 coding sequence is TGTGCCAGCAGCTTAGCGGCCGGGGGCGACGGCAATCAGCCCCAGCATTTT. The encoded protein is CASSLAAGGDGNQPQHF.

The CDR3 DNA follows: TGTGCCAGCAGCTTAGTTGGGGTGGACAGGGGAACCCCCTACGAGCAGTACTTC. This codes for CASSLVGVDRGTPYEQYF. The chain uses TRBV7-2 and TRBJ2-7; 9 nucleotides line up with TRBD1. CDR3 length: 18 amino acids. J gave up 2 bases and V 1 base, and 12 bases lay outside the gene matches. Germline CDR1 reads SGHTA; CDR2 reads FQGNSA.

The chain joins TRBV19 to TRBJ2-5; 13 nucleotides line up with TRBD2. The CDR3 runs 16 residues. J was trimmed by 5 bases and V by 5 bases; bases with no gene match: 8. Germline V gene lookup returns CDR1 LNHDA and CDR2 SQIVND (reference sequence). Here the CDR3 reads CASSPRLAGGVETQYF. The CDR3 DNA sequence: TGTGCCAGTAGTCCACGACTAGCGGGGGGAGTGGAGACCCAGTACTTC. The full variable domain, completed using reference TRBV19 and TRBJ2-5, is DGGITQSPKYLFRKEGQNVTLSCEQNLNHDAMYWYRQDPGQGLRLIYYSQIVNDFQKGDIAEGYSVSREKKESFPLTVTSAQKNPTAFYLCASSPRLAGGVETQYFGPGTRLLVL.

The J gene is TRBJ1-2, the V gene TRBV29-1; D remains ambiguous. Trimming shortened V by 1 base and J by 7 bases, and 7 bases separated the two germline ends. From germline, CDR1 is SQVTM and CDR2 ANQGSEA. The CDR3 is 11 amino acids. CDR3 coding DNA: TGCAGCGTTGAAGGGGTCCGTGGCTACACCTTC. Protein sequence: CSVEGVRGYTF. Combining the CDR3 with reference TRBV29-1 and TRBJ1-2 gives the whole variable domain SAVISQKPSRDICQRGTSLTIQCQVDSQVTMMFWYRQQPGQSLTLIATANQGSEATYESGFVIDKFPISRPNLTFSTLTVSNMSPEDSSIYLCSVEGVRGYTFGSGTRLTVV.

This chain joins TRBV7-9 and TRBJ1-2, with 9 positions matching TRBD1. CDR3 length: 16 amino acids. J gave up 4 bases and V 5 bases, and 11 bases lay outside the gene matches. The V gene's germline CDR1 is SEHNR and CDR2 FQNEAQ (reference sequence). Here the CDR3 DNA reads TGTGCCAGCAGCCAAGATTGGGACAGGGACGGCTATGGCTACACCTTC. This translates into CASSQDWDRDGYGYTF.

The sample holds a few counts of this clonotype. The germline gene is not matched at one end of the junction; a read error may be the cause. The J gene is TRBJ1-1, the V gene TRBV12-3 or TRBV12-4; no clear D. CDR3 size: 12 residues. The CDR3 sequence is CASSLDNIEAFF. DNA for the CDR3: TGTGCCAGCAGCCTCGACAACATTGAAGCTTTCTTT.

This sequence joins TRBV10-2 and TRBJ2-4; 7 bases fit TRBD1. Germline CDR1 is WSHSY and CDR2 is SAAADI. Trimming at V came to 6 bases and at J to 5 bases, leaving 13 bases not matched to a gene. The CDR3 is 16 residues long. The CDR3 DNA sequence: TGCGCCAGCAGCGTCCCGAACGAGGGGGCAGAAAACATTCAGTACTTC. Translated: CASSVPNEGAENIQYF.

The chain's CDR3 is CAIRGLDSPLHF. CDR3 bases: TGTGCCATCAGGGGCCTCGATTCACCCCTCCACTTT. J is TRBJ1-6 and V is TRBV10-3; unclear D gene. V dropped 6 bases and J dropped 8 bases, with 8 bases sitting between them. The CDR3 totals 12 residues. Germline CDR1 is ENHRY and CDR2 is SYGVKD.

This chain joins TRBV20-1 and TRBJ2-5; possibly TRBD1 for D (5 bases). The germline V gene has CDR1 DFQATT and CDR2 SNEGSKA (reference sequence). Trimming took off 6 bases at V and 13 bases at J, with 12 bases between the two ends. CDR3 length: 9 residues. The CDR3 reads CSAKQAMYF. CDR3 coding DNA: TGCAGTGCGAAACAGGCTATGTACTTC.

This clonotype turned up a few times. The rearrangement uses TRBV7-3 and TRBJ2-2, with TRBD1 matching over 9 bases. The CDR3 length is 15 residues. Germline CDR1 SGHTA, CDR2 FQGTGA. V dropped 4 bases and J dropped 7; count of bases not matched to a gene: 7. In DNA form, the CDR3 reads TGTGCCAGCAGCTCATTTGGACAGGGGATCGGGGAGCTGTTTTTT. It codes for CASSSFGQGIGELFF.

V and J are TRBV7-3 and TRBJ1-4; D is unresolved. The V end lost 5 bases, the J end lost 7 bases, and 20 bases lay between the germline ends. The CDR3 spans 16 residues. Germline-derived CDR1 and CDR2 are SGHTA and FQGTGA. In DNA, the CDR3 is TGTGCCAGCAGCCCCTCGGGCAGTTCGTCAGCTGAAAAACTGTTTTTT. Translated: CASSPSGSSSAEKLFF.

This clonotype came up many times. The chain links TRBV29-1 to TRBJ2-6; D is uncertain. Trimming removed 2 bases from V and 0 bases from J, with 5 bases in between. The germline V gene has CDR1 SQVTM and CDR2 ANQGSEA. The CDR3 has 14 residues. CDR3 sequence: CSVEKLSGANVLTF. The CDR3 DNA reads as TGCAGCGTTGAAAAACTCTCTGGGGCCAACGTCCTGACTTTC.

This chain uses TRBV5-5 with TRBJ1-1; 10 bases match TRBD1. CDR1 and CDR2 (germline): SGHKS, YYEKEE (reference sequence). The CDR3 covers 12 residues. With V trimmed by 10 bases and J by 2 bases, 2 bases remained unmatched. CDR3 DNA: TGTGCCCGGGACAGGGGCAACACTGAAGCTTTCTTT. Translation: CARDRGNTEAFF.

This clonotype was recorded a few times. The chain links TRBV9 to TRBJ2-7; the D gene could be TRBD1 or TRBD2 (5 bases each). Germline assignment: CDR1 SGDLS and CDR2 YYNGEE. V shed 2 bases and J shed 0 bases, with 12 bases lying between them. CDR3 size: 15 residues. CDR3 loop: CASSVNPGPSYEQYF. CDR3 in DNA: TGTGCCAGCAGCGTCAACCCGGGGCCCTCCTACGAGCAGTACTTC.

The chain combines TRBV20-1 with TRBJ1-2, with D possibly matching TRBD1 (5 bases). Deletions cut 3 bases from V and 8 bases from J, with 10 bases between. CDR3 length: 11 residues. Germline V gives CDR1 DFQATT, CDR2 SNEGSKA (reference sequence). The CDR3 here is CSARKAGGYTF. The CDR3 DNA sequence: TGCAGTGCTAGGAAGGCAGGGGGCTACACCTTC.

V gene TRBV19 combines with J gene TRBJ2-5; possibly TRBD1 for D (5 bases). Germline V gene data show CDR1 as LNHDA and CDR2 as SQIVND (reference sequence). V gave up 9 bases and J gave up 2 bases, with 16 bases separating them. This CDR3 comprises 14 residues. The CDR3 region is CASQVGDRQETQYF. In nucleotides, the CDR3 is TGTGCCAGCCAAGTCGGAGACAGACAAGAGACCCAGTACTTC.

This clonotype was detected many times. CDR3 in DNA: TGTGCCAGCAGCCGCAGTGCTAAACAAGAGACCCAGTACTTC. Encoded protein: CASSRSAKQETQYF. V gene TRBV7-9 combines with J gene TRBJ2-5, with D unresolved. Germline V gene sequence: CDR1 SEHNR, CDR2 FQNEAQ (reference sequence). V was cut by 5 bases and J by 2 bases, with 12 bases left in between. This CDR3 contains 14 residues. Full variable domain (outside the CDR3, taken from reference TRBV7-9 and TRBJ2-5): DTGVSQNPRHKITKRGQNVTFRCDPISEHNRLYWYRQTLGQGPEFLTYFQNEAQLEKSRLLSDRFSAERPKGSFSTLEIQRTEQGDSAMYLCASSRSAKQETQYFGPGTRLLVL.

As regards this clonotype: A much larger clone lies a single base off, so this may be a read error. Written as DNA, the CDR3 is TGTGCCAGCAGCTCGGGACAGTATCCTGGAAACACCATATATTTT. Protein product: CASSSGQYPGNTIYF. This rearrangement joins TRBV7-9 to TRBJ1-3; 7 bases are a match to TRBD1. V lost 4 bases, J lost 2 bases, and 5 bases stayed unmatched. The CDR3 has 15 residues. CDR1 SEHNR and CDR2 FQNEAQ come from the germline V gene (reference sequence).

A single count supports this clonotype. This chain joins TRBV10-3 and TRBJ1-5; 8 positions match TRBD1. Germline loops: CDR1 ENHRY, CDR2 SYGVKD. The CDR3 is 15 amino acids. V shed 4 bases and J 11 bases; nucleotides not matched to a gene: 13. The CDR3, as DNA: TGTGCCATCAGTGCAGGACAGGGACCTCAAGAGACCCAGCATTTT. Its translation: CAISAGQGPQETQHF.

This clonotype was seen many times. This chain joins TRBV10-3 and TRBJ1-5; D gene ambiguous. The germline V gene encodes CDR1 ENHRY and CDR2 SYGVKD. Trimming cost V 4 bases and J 8 bases, with 12 bases left between them. The CDR3 length is 13 residues. The DNA for the CDR3 is TGTGCCATCAGTGGGGAGCAAGCGGAGCCCCAGCATTTT. Translated, it gives CAISGEQAEPQHF.

The DNA of the CDR3 is TGTGCCAGCAGCCACCTCGGCCCAGGGGTGGTGGCTGAAGCTTTCTTT. This sequence encodes CASSHLGPGVVAEAFF. This sequence joins TRBV7-9 and TRBJ1-1; possibly TRBD1 for D (6 bases). Looked up from germline, CDR1 is SEHNR and CDR2 is FQNEAQ (reference sequence). The CDR3 has 16 residues. V was pared by 5 bases and J by 6 bases, with 22 bases between.

The genes are TRBV7-9 and TRBJ1-2; tentative D call: TRBD1 (6 bases). Germline-derived CDR1 and CDR2 are SEHNR and FQNEAQ (reference sequence). The ends were cut back, 3 bases at V and 8 bases at J, with 13 bases in the middle. The CDR3 is 13 amino acids. The DNA of the CDR3 is TGTGCCAGCAGCTTGATTACAGGGACAGGCTACACCTTC. Amino acids: CASSLITGTGYTF.

The rearrangement uses TRBV10-3 and TRBJ1-2; 8 nucleotides line up with TRBD1. The trim removed 6 bases at V and 8 bases at J, leaving 14 bases unmatched. The CDR3 totals 15 residues. Germline lookup yields CDR1 ENHRY and CDR2 SYGVKD. The CDR3 region is CAISLMDRAGGGYTF. Here the CDR3 DNA reads TGTGCCATCAGCTTGATGGACAGGGCGGGGGGAGGCTACACCTTC.

In its sample, this clonotype was seen a few times. The chain is built from TRBV10-3 and TRBJ2-5; D remains ambiguous. Germline V lookup: CDR1 ENHRY, CDR2 SYGVKD. This CDR3 has 13 amino acids. V lost 6 bases and J 5 bases, leaving 13 bases between the germline ends. The CDR3 DNA is TGTGCCATCAGCCTGGCTAGTCAGGAGACCCAGTACTTC. Protein: CAISLASQETQYF.